The source of this TCR beta chain is a study of radiotherapy plus CTLA-4 blockade in lung cancer listed by TCRdb under 2018. As for the study more broadly: Objective responses were observed in 15% to 20% of enrolled patients, and disease control was achieved in 31%. General conclusions and limits of the study: The strongest predictors of response, as reported, were early dynamic changes in blood T cell clones along with a rise in serum interferon-beta after radiation. After treatment with radiotherapy and ipilimumab, TCR clones that originated in tumors expanded in peripheral blood.

The study evaluated CTLA-4 blockade (ipilimumab) given together with focal radiation therapy in patients who had chemo-refractory metastatic non-small-cell lung cancer. The method was the immunoSEQ multiplex PCR assay. TCRdb limited this immuneACCESS table to in-frame rearrangements with V and J called. A share of clones is missing; checked studies link under half to unresolved V genes, and the rest is unexplained. In this sample the table shows about 110,000 clones, roughly 77% of which occur a single time. Clones ranked in the top ten supply 2.5% to 3.5% of the sample. As concerns this clone: Its antigen remains unidentified. No base quality values were provided; no much bigger clone lies one nucleotide off. The same CDR3 can be traced to other DNA sequences in this sample.

This TCR was recovered from a human donor with non-small cell lung cancer that progressed on radiotherapy plus ipilimumab. Some clones in this sample may be carry-over from other donors' samples. Specimen: peripheral blood, collected from a patient treated with radiotherapy plus ipilimumab.

In nucleotides, the sequence is TGTGCCAGCAGTTACTCAAATGTGTTGGGGTTGACTGAAGCTTTCTTT. This codes for CASSYSNVLGLTEAFF. The sequence links TRBV6-5 to TRBJ1-1, with the D gene not clear enough to name. The germline V gene specifies MNHEY as CDR1 and SVGAGI as CDR2. The germline ends are 16 bases apart after V is trimmed by 0 bases and J by 5 bases. Inclusive of the bounding cysteine and phenylalanine, the CDR3 is 16 residues long. Solely the CDR3 DNA is kept, with 48 bases framed from the first base.